This TCR beta chain stems from a study of T cells in Graves' hyperthyroidism and ophthalmopathy. A remark on this clonotype: Its antigen is not identified.

Amplification of TCR beta CDR3 regions was performed using RNA transcripts as template. HTBI primers were the set used in a first-round RT-PCR of the TCR CDR3. Via MiXCR, TCRdb re-called the multiplex PCR reads, giving one row per CDR3 protein. The sample lists 500,000 to 650,000 distinct CDR3 sequences, more than 14% occurring once. Study-level points and caveats: The model predicted ophthalmopathy a median roughly 6.5 months before onset.

Duration under 3 months, a NOSPECS grade of at least 4, and a Clinical Activity Score of at least 3 characterized the ophthalmopathy patients. Not enrolled were patients with uncontrolled infection, other autoimmune disease, pregnancy or lactation. Sequenced input: blood. This receptor was obtained from a woman in her forties or fifties with Graves' ophthalmopathy.

The CDR3 DNA is TGTGCCAGCAGTTTCTGGGTAGCGGGAACCGGGGAGCTGTTTTTT. Translating it yields CASSFWVAGTGELFF. This rearrangement joins TRBV28 to TRBJ2-2, with 8 bases aligning to TRBD2. After removal of 3 bases from V and 5 bases from J, the junction contained 5 bases not matched to a gene. From germline, CDR1 is MDHEN and CDR2 SYDVKM. This CDR3 has 15 residues.